Each of the 2 T cell receptor beta chains below was sequenced from the same sample in a study of blood T cell repertoires in COVID-19. Measured with immunoSEQ multiplex PCR; TCRdb has only the in-frame clones, and not every one. The sample has 250,000 or so clones, 85% to 90% seen once. Sequenced: peripheral blood. The receptors were sampled from a woman between 65 and 79 years old with active or convalescent COVID-19.

The V and J genes are TRBV2 and TRBJ2-3; D uncertain. The CDR3 sequence is 14 residues long. Germline loops: CDR1 SNHLY, CDR2 FYNNEI. V shed 1 base and J shed 2 bases, with 7 bases lying between them. The CDR3 here is CASSEESHTDTQYF. The CDR3 nucleotides are TGTGCCAGCAGTGAAGAATCCCACACAGATACGCAGTATTTT.

The V call is TRBV6-5, the J call TRBJ2-7, with 7 nucleotides matching TRBD1. Germline values: CDR1 MNHEY, CDR2 SVGAGI. Losses at the gene ends were 6 bases for V and 0 bases for J; bases not matched to a gene: 8. The length of the CDR3 is 15 residues. DNA for the CDR3: TGTGCCAGCAGCCACAGGGGAAGGGCCTCCTACGAGCAGTACTTC. It specifies CASSHRGRASYEQYF.